Below, 18 T cell receptor beta chains from the same sample are listed, as sequenced in a study of shared clonotypes between healthy human individuals. Sequencing used immunoSEQ multiplex PCR; TCRdb keeps in-frame clones, though not all of them. The sample has roughly 2,000,000 clones, about 95% seen once. Only CD45RO-negative cells positively selected for CCR7 counted as naive CD8 cells, so terminally differentiated effector memory CD45RA+ cells were excluded. Sequencing used naive CD8+ T cells sorted from blood. All receptors derive from a man younger than 30 in good health.

This chain uses TRBV19 with TRBJ2-3; D tentatively fits TRBD1 or TRBD2 (5 bases each). V lost 2 bases, J lost 6 bases, and 6 bases lay in between. The CDR3 totals 12 residues. Germline V gene sequence: CDR1 LNHDA, CDR2 SQIVND (reference sequence). The CDR3 DNA reads TGTGCCAGTAGTATATGGGGGGATACGCAGTATTTT. Translating gives CASSIWGDTQYF.

V is TRBV10-3 and J is TRBJ1-5; D might be TRBD1 (5 bases). Trimming shortened V by 4 bases and J by 4 bases, and 17 bases separated the two germline ends. The CDR3 extends over 16 amino acids. CDR1 is ENHRY and CDR2 is SYGVKD in the germline V gene. The CDR3 nucleotides read TGTGCCATCAGTGCGTCTGGTCGGGACCCAAATCAGCCCCAGCATTTT. Its translation is CAISASGRDPNQPQHF.

V usage is TRBV14 and J usage is TRBJ2-7, with a tentative D call TRBD2 (6 bases). The CDR3 is made up of 17 amino acids. Trimming stripped 3 bases from V and 7 bases from J, with 25 bases between. Per germline, CDR1 SGHDN and CDR2 FVKESK. CDR3 protein: CASSHKVGIGAAGEQYF. The CDR3 region has the DNA TGTGCCAGCAGCCATAAAGTCGGGATTGGGGCGGCGGGAGAGCAGTACTTC. Together with reference TRBV14 and TRBJ2-7, the CDR3 gives the full variable domain: EAGVTQFPSHSVIEKGQTVTLRCDPISGHDNLYWYRRVMGKEIKFLLHFVKESKQDESGMPNNRFLAERTGGTYSTLKVQPAELEDSGVYFCASSHKVGIGAAGEQYFGPGTRLTVT.

The V call is TRBV4-1, the J call TRBJ1-1; D not resolved. CDR1 is MGHRA, CDR2 YSYEKL, per germline. V shed 0 bases and J shed 0 bases, with 8 bases lying between them. This CDR3 comprises 15 residues. The DNA of the CDR3 is TGCGCCAGCAGCCAAGAAAGTTCCCTGAACACTGAAGCTTTCTTT. This translates into CASSQESSLNTEAFF.

The chain employs TRBV13 and TRBJ2-7, with TRBD1 identical over 8 bases. Germline CDR1 and CDR2: PRHDT and FYEKMQ (reference sequence). The CDR3 spans 13 residues. The trim removed 5 bases at V and 5 bases at J, leaving 5 bases unmatched. The DNA of the CDR3 is TGTGCCAGCAGCCCTGGGACAGGCCACGAGCAGTACTTC. This sequence encodes CASSPGTGHEQYF.

The J gene is TRBJ2-7, the V gene TRBV5-4; perhaps TRBD1 as D (5 bases). V dropped 4 bases and J dropped 5 bases, with 16 bases sitting between them. This CDR3 has 14 amino acids. Per the germline V gene, CDR1 is SGHNT and CDR2 is YYREEE (reference sequence). The CDR3: CASSLDSRAHEQYF. CDR3 DNA: TGTGCCAGCAGCCTCGACAGTAGGGCCCACGAGCAGTACTTC.

The chain carries TRBV2 and TRBJ2-1, with TRBD1 matching 10 bases. The V gene end was trimmed by 3 bases and the J gene end by 2 bases; junction bases not matched to a gene: 13. CDR1 and CDR2 (germline): SNHLY, FYNNEI. This CDR3 is built from 19 residues. The CDR3 coding sequence is TGTGCCAGCAGTGAGACCGGGACAGGGGTCGTTGGGCCCTACAATGAGCAGTTCTTC. Its translation: CASSETGTGVVGPYNEQFF.

About this clone: Other DNA sequences of this sample code for an identical CDR3. The J gene is TRBJ2-3, the V gene TRBV7-9; D call uncertain. There are 12 residues in the CDR3. V lost 3 bases and J lost 4, with 5 bases in between. Germline V gene sequence: CDR1 SEHNR, CDR2 FQNEAQ (reference sequence). CDR3: CASSLLADTQYF. DNA for the CDR3: TGTGCCAGCAGCTTGTTGGCAGATACGCAGTATTTT.

V gene TRBV4-1 combines with J gene TRBJ2-5; TRBD1 agrees at 11 bases. The CDR3 runs to 16 residues. The junction had 5 bases not matched to a gene; V was cut back by 5 bases and J by 0 bases. In germline, CDR1 is MGHRA, CDR2 YSYEKL. CDR3 DNA sequence: TGCGCCAGCAGCGGAGGGGACAGGGGGTACCAAGAGACCCAGTACTTC. Its translation: CASSGGDRGYQETQYF.

There are a few counts of this clone. The genes are TRBV4-1 and TRBJ1-1, with TRBD1 matching over 8 bases. Per the germline V gene, CDR1 is MGHRA and CDR2 is YSYEKL. V trimming: 3 bases; J trimming: 3 bases; junction bases outside the gene matches: 3. The CDR3 has 14 amino acids. CDR3 protein: CASSQLDRDTEAFF. CDR3 nucleotide sequence: TGCGCCAGCAGCCAGCTGGACAGGGACACTGAAGCTTTCTTT.

This rearrangement joins TRBV11-2 to TRBJ2-1; 12 nucleotides match TRBD2. The germline CDR1 and CDR2 sequences are SGHAT and FQNNGV. The CDR3 contains 16 residues. Germline trimming cut 5 bases from V and 6 bases from J; bases unmatched to any gene: 8. CDR3 sequence reads: CASSLTETSGGNEQFF. CDR3 DNA: TGTGCCAGCAGCCTAACCGAGACTAGCGGGGGCAATGAGCAGTTCTTC. Combining the CDR3 with reference TRBV11-2 and TRBJ2-1 gives the whole variable domain EAGVAQSPRYKIIEKRQSVAFWCNPISGHATLYWYQQILGQGPKLLIQFQNNGVVDDSQLPKDRFSAERLKGVDSTLKIQPAKLEDSAVYLCASSLTETSGGNEQFFGPGTRLTVL.

The chain links TRBV6-1 to TRBJ1-2, with D unresolved. The CDR3 runs to 13 residues. V was trimmed by 2 bases and J by 2 bases, leaving 6 bases between them. CDR1 is MNHNS, CDR2 SASEGT, per germline. This chain's CDR3 is CASSERTNYGYTF. DNA for the CDR3: TGTGCCAGCAGTGAAAGGACGAACTATGGCTACACCTTC.

Comments on this clone: Other DNA sequences of this sample code for an identical CDR3. J is TRBJ2-1 and V is TRBV5-1; TRBD2 matches 8 bases. J was trimmed by 4 bases and V by 2 bases; bases with no gene match: 5. Germline assignment: CDR1 SGHRS and CDR2 YFSETQ. There are 15 residues in the CDR3. The CDR3 sequence: CASSFGGGPYNEQFF. Written as DNA, the CDR3 is TGCGCCAGCAGCTTCGGCGGGGGGCCGTACAATGAGCAGTTCTTC.

The chain combines TRBV7-9 with TRBJ1-3; D unresolved. Per the germline V gene, CDR1 is SEHNR and CDR2 is FQNEAQ (reference sequence). The CDR3 is 16 residues long. Trimming removed 2 bases at V and 0 bases at J, with 11 bases between. In DNA form, the CDR3 reads TGTGCCAGCAGCTTATCGTCCGGAATCTCTGGAAACACCATATATTTT. Translated, it gives CASSLSSGISGNTIYF.

This chain uses TRBV7-8 with TRBJ2-1; D not resolved. The CDR3 runs to 15 residues. Germline V CDR1 and CDR2: SGHVS, FQNEAQ. The germline V and J ends were trimmed by 3 bases and 0 bases, with 9 bases remaining between them. Here the CDR3 DNA reads TGTGCCAGCAGCTTGAGACCCAGCTCCTACAATGAGCAGTTCTTC. This gives the protein CASSLRPSSYNEQFF. Full variable domain (rest looked up from reference TRBV7-8 and TRBJ2-1): GAGVSQSPRYKVAKRGQDVALRCDPISGHVSLFWYQQALGQGPEFLTYFQNEAQLDKSGLPSDRFFAERPEGSVSTLKIQRTQQEDSAVYLCASSLRPSSYNEQFFGPGTRLTVL.

The J gene is TRBJ2-7, the V gene TRBV29-1; D tentatively reads TRBD1 or TRBD2 (6 bases each). Germline V CDR1 and CDR2: SQVTM, ANQGSEA. The CDR3 contains 16 residues. The germline V and J ends were trimmed by 0 bases and 0 bases, with 15 bases remaining between them. CDR3 sequence: CSVEDRGRSSSYEQYF. In nucleotides, the CDR3 is TGCAGCGTTGAAGATCGGGGGCGATCAAGCTCCTACGAGCAGTACTTC.

The J gene is TRBJ2-7, the V gene TRBV5-1; D is perhaps TRBD2 (7 bases). The CDR3 has 16 residues. Trimming pared 4 bases from V and 2 bases from J, leaving 19 bases between. Germline CDR1 SGHRS, CDR2 YFSETQ. In nucleotides, the CDR3 is TGCGCCAGCAGCGTAGGCCAAGGGGGGGTAGCCTACGAGCAGTACTTC. It is translated as CASSVGQGGVAYEQYF.

J is TRBJ1-4 and V is TRBV11-2; tentative D call: TRBD1 (6 bases). The CDR3 spans 13 residues. Germline CDR1 reads SGHAT; CDR2 reads FQNNGV. V was shortened by 2 bases and J by 8 bases, with 9 bases between the two germline ends. The chain's CDR3 is CASSLRGQEKLFF. The CDR3 region has the DNA TGTGCCAGCAGCTTACGCGGACAGGAAAAACTGTTTTTT.